The sequence of this TCR beta chain was determined in a study of blood T cell repertoires in COVID-19. Study-level background: Researchers got acute and convalescent COVID-19 samples from the United States, Italy and Spain. PBMCs, B-cell-depleted T cells, or T cells provided the cDNA or gDNA that made up the material.

The CDR3 spans 15 residues. Germline-derived CDR1 and CDR2 are LGHDT and YNNKEL (reference sequence). Unmatched junction bases numbered 4, after V lost 6 bases and J lost 5 bases. The method was immunoSEQ multiplex PCR; TCRdb's version includes in-frame clones alone and lacks a portion of them. The sample comprises under 200,000 clones, around nine tenths of which are singletons, and 5.5% to 7% rests with the top ten. The sequenced material came from peripheral blood. This clonotype was obtained from a man in his forties with active or convalescent COVID-19. This chain links TRBV3-1 (or the pseudogene TRBV3-2) with TRBJ2-3; 14 bases agree with TRBD2. The CDR3 nucleotides are TGTGCCAGCAGGCCGACTAGCGGGGGGGGAGATACGCAGTATTTT. This encodes CASRPTSGGGDTQYF.